This entry concerns a single T cell receptor beta chain. Germline CDR1 LNHDA, CDR2 SQIVND (reference sequence). Losses at the gene ends were 1 base for V and 9 bases for J; bases not matched to a gene: 13. This CDR3 region has 18 residues. The data originate from a study of glioma-infiltrating T cells after dendritic cell vaccination. Study information: Autologous tumor lysate was loaded overnight onto monocyte-derived dendritic cells grown less than 8 days with IL-4 and GM-CSF.

Input was approximately 1.8 ug genomic DNA, or all available if less. The data were produced by immunoSEQ multiplex PCR, yet TCRdb's version contains in-frame clones alone and is incomplete. The sample lists 93,000 or so clones, 79% seen once, with 6% in the top ten. The sequence came from a human donor with glioblastoma. The chain links TRBV19 to TRBJ2-1, with TRBD2 identical over 12 bases. The source was blood, collected before dendritic cell vaccination. The CDR3: CASSIGSSGGVSLREQFF. In nucleotides, the CDR3 is TGTGCCAGTAGTATAGGCTCTAGCGGGGGGGTATCCCTTCGTGAGCAGTTCTTC.